What follows are 12 T cell receptor beta chains derived from one specimen sequenced in a study of memory CD4+ T cells and cytomegalovirus serostatus. The protocol was immunoSEQ multiplex PCR, while the TCRdb copy is restricted to in-frame clones and leaves out a portion. The sample lists tens of thousands of clones; about 81% were seen once. Single viable CD3+CD4+CD8-CD45RO+ cells were sorted as the memory CD4+ T cells. The sequencing sample was made of memory CD4+ T cells from blood. These receptors were collected from an adult in good health and CMV-seronegative.

V gene TRBV27 combines with J gene TRBJ2-5; D is ambiguous. V lost 3 bases and J lost 3, with 8 bases in between. This CDR3 is built from 13 residues. Germline loops: CDR1 MNHEY, CDR2 SMNVEV (reference sequence). DNA for the CDR3: TGTGCCAGCAGTTTCACAAAAGAAGAGACCCAGTACTTC. Protein: CASSFTKEETQYF.

The chain uses TRBV2 and TRBJ2-5; maybe TRBD2 (5 bases). CDR3 length: 15 amino acids. Trimming shortened V by 3 bases and J by 5 bases, and 16 bases separated the two germline ends. Germline values: CDR1 SNHLY, CDR2 FYNNEI. CDR3: CASSDSVRVRETQYF. The CDR3 nucleotides are TGTGCCAGCAGTGATAGCGTTCGGGTTAGGGAGACCCAGTACTTC.

The V gene is TRBV7-9, the J gene TRBJ1-1; D is ambiguous. This CDR3 is built from 13 residues. Trimming removed 1 base from V and 4 bases from J, with 7 bases in between. Germline CDR1 SEHNR, CDR2 FQNEAQ (reference sequence). This chain's CDR3 is CASSLDESTEAFF. DNA for the CDR3: TGTGCCAGCAGCTTAGATGAGAGCACTGAAGCTTTCTTT.

J is TRBJ2-7 and V is TRBV19, with 7 bases aligning to TRBD2. Germline CDR1 and CDR2: LNHDA and SQIVND (reference sequence). V dropped 3 bases and J dropped 6; count of bases not matched to a gene: 5. The CDR3 sequence is 13 residues long. CDR3 DNA: TGTGCCAGTAGTATGGCAAGGGAGGGCGAGCAGTACTTC. Its protein product is CASSMAREGEQYF.

The rearrangement links TRBV18 to TRBJ1-5; D may be TRBD1 (5 bases). V was cut by 1 base and J by 0 bases, with 13 bases left in between. CDR1 KGHSH and CDR2 LQKENI come from the germline V gene. This CDR3 is built from 17 residues. CDR3 bases: TGTGCCAGCTCACCACAAAACGGGGCGTATAGCAATCAGCCCCAGCATTTT. Translation: CASSPQNGAYSNQPQHF.

On this clone: The final CDR3 position lacks the conserved phenylalanine or tryptophan, pointing to a likely read error. CDR3 nucleotide sequence: TGTGCCAGCAGCTTGGGGGGACTAGCGGGACTCTACGAGCAGTACCTC. Translation gives CASSLGGLAGLYEQYL. The gene calls are TRBV5-4 and TRBJ2-7; TRBD2 agrees at 13 bases. Looked up from germline, CDR1 is SGHNT and CDR2 is YYREEE (reference sequence). With 0 bases clipped from V and 3 bases from J, the junction kept 3 bases outside the gene matches. The CDR3 totals 16 residues.

This chain connects TRBV5-1 to TRBJ2-5, with TRBD1 matching over 8 bases. Germline V CDR1 and CDR2: SGHRS, YFSETQ. After removal of 0 bases from V and 1 base from J, the junction contained 5 bases not matched to a gene. This CDR3 is built from 16 residues. CDR3 region: CASSLGGTGGQETQYF. The CDR3 DNA reads TGCGCCAGCAGCTTGGGCGGAACAGGGGGCCAAGAGACCCAGTACTTC.

The chain joins TRBV7-3 to TRBJ1-1, with TRBD1 matching over 9 bases. CDR3 length: 16 amino acids. Germline loops: CDR1 SGHTA, CDR2 FQGTGA. The trim removed 0 bases at V and 7 bases at J, leaving 9 bases unmatched. CDR3 amino acids: CASSLTPQGAWREAFF. In DNA form, the CDR3 reads TGTGCCAGCAGCTTAACCCCACAGGGGGCCTGGCGTGAAGCTTTCTTT.

The CDR3 sequence is CASNLQGMNTEAFF. The CDR3 DNA reads TGTGCCAGCAATCTACAGGGAATGAACACTGAAGCTTTCTTT. The gene calls are TRBV2 and TRBJ1-1; the D gene is possibly TRBD1 (6 bases). The CDR3 extends over 14 amino acids. Trimming left V 7 bases short and J 0 bases short, with 12 bases between. The germline V gene has CDR1 SNHLY and CDR2 FYNNEI.

CDR3 DNA: TGTGCCAGCAGGTTGTCTAGCGGGAACACCGGGGAGCTGTTTTTT. Residues: CASRLSSGNTGELFF. The chain joins TRBV2 to TRBJ2-2, with 7 bases identical to TRBD2. Germline CDR1 is SNHLY and CDR2 is FYNNEI. Trimming took 6 bases from V and 1 from J; bases not matched to a gene: 5. This CDR3 is built from 15 residues.

The chain is built from TRBV6-5 and TRBJ2-2, with TRBD2 matching 7 bases. CDR3 length: 15 residues. With V trimmed by 2 bases and J by 5 bases, 5 bases remained unmatched. Looked up from germline, CDR1 is MNHEY and CDR2 is SVGAGI. The CDR3, as DNA: TGTGCCAGCAGTTACGGAGCGGGACGGACCGGGGAGCTGTTTTTT. Translating gives CASSYGAGRTGELFF.

The chain recombines TRBV10-3 with TRBJ2-1, with D maybe TRBD2 (5 bases). This CDR3 region has 16 residues. Germline CDR1 ENHRY, CDR2 SYGVKD. V was cut by 2 bases and J by 6 bases, with 17 bases left in between. CDR3 in DNA: TGTGCCATCAGTGAGGGCGGGCCCCGAGGTGGCAATGAGCAGTTCTTC. Amino acid sequence: CAISEGGPRGGNEQFF.